Listed below are T cell receptor beta chains from one sample, sequenced in a study of shared clonotypes between healthy human individuals. The protocol was immunoSEQ multiplex PCR, while the TCRdb copy is restricted to in-frame clones and leaves out a portion. The sample has about 580,000 clones; 95% to 98% are singletons. Sequences were obtained from naive CD8+ T cells sorted from blood. Receptor source: a man aged 30 to 45 in good health. Both conserved end residues are part of each CDR3. The D gene is left open where the match is weak. Only some rows state a clone size, as once, few, many or a class for expanded clones.

clone_size	d_call	v_call	j_call	cdr3_nt	cdr3_aa
.	.	TRBV9	TRBJ2-7	TGTGCCAGCAGCCCGGGGGCGGGGGCATCCTACGAGCAGTACTTC	CASSPGAGASYEQYF
once	.	TRBV5-1	TRBJ2-5	TGCGCCAGCAGCTTGGGGCTACAAGAGACCCAGTACTTC	CASSLGLQETQYF
.	.	TRBV6-6	TRBJ2-2	TGTGCCAGCAGCCTTAACACCGGGGAGCTGTTTTTT	CASSLNTGELFF
.	TRBD1	TRBV9	TRBJ1-2	TGTGCCAGCAGCGTAGAGGGAAGGGGGACAGACTATGGCTACACCTTC	CASSVEGRGTDYGYTF
.	.	TRBV7-6	TRBJ2-7	TGTGCCAGCAGCTTAGAGGGCTATTACGAGCAGTACTTC	CASSLEGYYEQYF
.	TRBD1	TRBV2	TRBJ2-7	TGTGCCAGCAGGGGACAGGGGGACGAGCAGTACTTC	CASRGQGDEQYF
.	TRBD1	TRBV27	TRBJ2-7	TGTGCCAGCAGTTTCACAGGGGGCTACGAGCAGTACTTC	CASSFTGGYEQYF
.	.	TRBV11-3	TRBJ2-3	TGTGCCAGCAGCCTAGAAAACACAGATACGCAGTATTTT	CASSLENTDTQYF
.	.	TRBV29-1	TRBJ2-2	TGCAGCGTTGTTTATCGGGAATCCGGGGAGCTGTTTTTT	CSVVYRESGELFF
.	TRBD1	TRBV7-8	TRBJ2-1	TGTGCCAGCAGCCCCAGCTGGGGGGGGACAGGGACCTACAATGAGCAGTTCTTC	CASSPSWGGTGTYNEQFF
.	.	TRBV27	TRBJ1-1	TGTGCCAGCAGTTTAATGGGCGTGAACACTGAAGCTTTCTTT	CASSLMGVNTEAFF
.	TRBD2	TRBV4-1	TRBJ2-7	TGCGCCAGCAGCCAAGAGGGCAGGGAGGGCGAGCAGTACTTC	CASSQEGREGEQYF
.	.	TRBV23-1	TRBJ1-5	TGCGCCAGCAGGCTCCGGGACACAAATCAGCCCCAGCATTTT	CASRLRDTNQPQHF
.	.	TRBV15	TRBJ1-4	TGTGCCACCAGCAGGGATACACAGGGATTAAATGAAAAACTGTTTTTT	CATSRDTQGLNEKLFF
.	.	TRBV9	TRBJ2-7	TGTGCCAGCAGCGTAGGTTCAGGGTCCTACGAGCAGTACTTC	CASSVGSGSYEQYF
.	.	TRBV29-1	TRBJ2-4	TGCAGCGTTCTCACGGGGGACGGTCTAGCCGGGGACATTCAGTACTTC	CSVLTGDGLAGDIQYF
.	.	TRBV28	TRBJ2-1	TGTGCCAGCAGTTTAGACCCCTCGGGTCAGTTCTTC	CASSLDPSGQFF
.	.	TRBV2	TRBJ2-7	TGTGCCAGCAGTCCTCCGGGAGCTACCTACTACGAGCAGTACTTC	CASSPPGATYYEQYF
.	TRBD2	TRBV27	TRBJ2-3	TGTGCCAGCAGTTTGGCTAGCGGGATCACAGATACGCAGTATTTT	CASSLASGITDTQYF
.	.	TRBV5-1	TRBJ1-4	TGCGCCAGCAGCTTCGGTCGGCTTGCCCCTCTTGAAAAACTGTTTTTT	CASSFGRLAPLEKLFF
.	TRBD1	TRBV10-1	TRBJ2-1	TGCGCCAGCAGCCGACTAAGACAGGGTAGGGACAATGAGCAGTTCTTC	CASSRLRQGRDNEQFF
.	TRBD1	TRBV7-8	TRBJ2-7	TGTGCCAGCAGCTTGAGACAGGGAAGGTTCCACGAGCAGTACTTC	CASSLRQGRFHEQYF
.	TRBD1	TRBV27	TRBJ1-4	TGTGCCAGCAGTTGGGGACAGGGGGCTGATGAAAAACTGTTTTTT	CASSWGQGADEKLFF
.	.	TRBV29-1	TRBJ1-4	TGCAGCGGATTCAGCGAGGCTAATGAAAAACTGTTTTTT	CSGFSEANEKLFF
.	.	TRBV7-9	TRBJ2-7	TGTGCCAGCAGCTTAACAGGGTCCCACGAGCAGTACTTC	CASSLTGSHEQYF
.	TRBD1	TRBV28	TRBJ2-7	TGTGCCAGCAGACGGACAGGGGGCTGGGACTACGAGCAGTACTTC	CASRRTGGWDYEQYF
.	TRBD2	TRBV15	TRBJ2-7	TGTGCCACCAGCAGAGACCGACTAGCGGAACCCTACGAGCAGTACTTC	CATSRDRLAEPYEQYF
.	.	TRBV7-7	TRBJ2-1	TGTGCCAGCAGCTTAGGCCTCTCTTTGGACTACAATGAGCAGTTCTTC	CASSLGLSLDYNEQFF
once	.	TRBV28	TRBJ2-7	TGTGCCAGCAGTTTATGGGCAGGGGCATGGCAGTACTTC	CASSLWAGAWQYF
once	.	TRBV7-9	TRBJ2-3	TGTGCCAGCAGCTTGAGCGGATACACAGATACGCAGTATTTT	CASSLSGYTDTQYF
.	TRBD2	TRBV4-3	TRBJ2-7	TGCGCCAGCAGCTCCGGGACTAGCGGGTACGAGCAGTACTTC	CASSSGTSGYEQYF
.	.	TRBV19	TRBJ2-7	TGTGCCAGTACCGGGGATTCCGGCGAGCAGTACTTC	CASTGDSGEQYF
.	.	TRBV29-1	TRBJ2-7	TGCAGCGTCACGACAGATTTTTACGAGCAGTACTTC	CSVTTDFYEQYF
.	.	TRBV29-1	TRBJ2-3	TGCAGCGCCTTGGACCACACAGATACGCAGTATTTT	CSALDHTDTQYF
.	TRBD2	TRBV5-4	TRBJ2-3	TGTGCCAGCAGCTGGACTAGCGGGAACACAGATACGCAGTATTTT	CASSWTSGNTDTQYF
.	.	TRBV4-1	TRBJ2-3	TGCGCCAGCAGTATCACGCACGGGGACACCCTTGCAAATACGCAGTATTTT	CASSITHGDTLANTQYF
.	TRBD1	TRBV27	TRBJ2-7	TGTGCCAGCAGTTTAGGACAGGCAGCCTACGAGCAGTACTTC	CASSLGQAAYEQYF
once	.	TRBV27	TRBJ2-1	TGTGCCAGCAGTTTAGTAGCCTACAATGAGCAGTTCTTC	CASSLVAYNEQFF